A single sample gave rise to the 32 T cell receptor beta chains below, sequenced in a study of blood T cell repertoires in COVID-19. This table comes from immunoSEQ multiplex PCR, and its TCRdb copy is limited to in-frame clones, with some not included. The sample lists 210,000 or so clones, 85% to 90% occurring once. The specimen sequenced was peripheral blood. The origin of the receptors is a man in his forties or fifties with acute or convalescent COVID-19.

The chain carries TRBV19 and TRBJ2-3; maybe TRBD2 (6 bases). Looked up from germline, CDR1 is LNHDA and CDR2 is SQIVND (reference sequence). Trimming removed 6 bases from V and 0 bases from J, with 10 bases in between. The CDR3 runs 14 residues. This chain's CDR3 is CASSETSSTDTQYF. In DNA, the CDR3 is TGTGCCAGTAGCGAGACTAGTAGCACAGATACGCAGTATTTT.

Only a few counts were recorded for this clone. The chain combines TRBV14 with TRBJ2-2; 10 nucleotides agree with TRBD2. This CDR3 contains 19 residues. Germline assignment: CDR1 SGHDN and CDR2 FVKESK. Trimming cost V 1 base and J 2 bases; bases outside gene matches: 10. The CDR3 region is CASSQAGGLAWANTGELFF. For the CDR3, the DNA is TGTGCCAGCAGCCAAGCAGGGGGACTAGCGTGGGCTAACACCGGGGAGCTGTTTTTT.

This chain links TRBV5-1 with TRBJ2-5, with 7 bases that match TRBD2. Germline CDR1 reads SGHRS; CDR2 reads YFSETQ. The CDR3 loop spans 15 amino acids. V shed 4 bases, J shed 2 bases, and the junction held 8 bases outside the gene matches. The CDR3 DNA sequence: TGCGCCAGCAGCCTTACGGGACTAACGCAAGAGACCCAGTACTTC. Amino acids: CASSLTGLTQETQYF.

The gene calls are TRBV5-4 and TRBJ1-2; D gene ambiguous. In germline, CDR1 is SGHNT, CDR2 YYREEE (reference sequence). CDR3 length equals 13 residues. Trimming stripped 0 bases from V and 7 bases from J, with 10 bases between. The DNA of the CDR3 is TGTGCCAGCAGCTTGGGGGCGGCGGGTGGCTACACCTTC. Translation: CASSLGAAGGYTF.

V and J are TRBV7-9 and TRBJ1-5; no firm D call. Germline V gene data show CDR1 as SEHNR and CDR2 as FQNEAQ (reference sequence). The CDR3 contains 15 residues. V was cut by 1 base and J by 1 base, with 8 bases left in between. CDR3: CASSLGSKSNQPQHF. In DNA form, the CDR3 reads TGTGCCAGCAGCTTAGGGAGTAAAAGCAATCAGCCCCAGCATTTT.

This sequence joins TRBV3-1 (or the pseudogene TRBV3-2) and TRBJ1-5; D ambiguous. V was trimmed by 0 bases and J by 3 bases, leaving 9 bases between them. Germline V gives CDR1 LGHDT, CDR2 YNNKEL (reference sequence). The CDR3 covers 15 residues. The CDR3 DNA follows: TGTGCCAGCAGCCAAGATTGGGGAGACAATCAGCCCCAGCATTTT. It codes for CASSQDWGDNQPQHF.

The rearrangement joins TRBV2 to TRBJ1-5, with D unresolved. CDR1 SNHLY and CDR2 FYNNEI come from the germline V gene. The length of the CDR3 is 14 residues. The V gene lost 4 bases and the J gene lost 6 bases, with 13 bases spanning the gap. In DNA form, the CDR3 reads TGTGCCAGCAGTGTAGGAAGGGAGCTTCAGCCCCAGCATTTT. Protein: CASSVGRELQPQHF.

On this clone: The same CDR3 arises from other DNA sequences in this sample as well. The chain combines TRBV9 with TRBJ1-6, with TRBD1 matching over 8 bases. CDR1 is SGDLS, CDR2 YYNGEE, per germline. The CDR3 is 14 residues long. J gave up 10 bases and V 0 bases, and 3 bases lay outside the gene matches. The CDR3 bases are TGTGCCAGCAGCGTAGAACAGGGGGGCTCACCCCTCCACTTT. This codes for CASSVEQGGSPLHF.

This clone was counted once. This CDR3 reads CSAGTAGTEAFF. CDR3 DNA: TGCAGCGCCGGGACGGCGGGGACTGAAGCTTTCTTT. This rearrangement joins TRBV29-1 to TRBJ1-1, with a weak D call TRBD1 (5 bases). This CDR3 spans 12 amino acids. Germline lookup yields CDR1 SQVTM and CDR2 ANQGSEA. Trimming shortened V by 7 bases and J by 5 bases, and 14 bases separated the two germline ends.

This chain joins TRBV9 and TRBJ2-1; a possible D gene is TRBD2 (7 bases). Germline lookup yields CDR1 SGDLS and CDR2 YYNGEE. V dropped 0 bases and J dropped 8 bases, with 15 bases sitting between them. CDR3 length: 15 amino acids. CDR3 sequence: CASSVGRGASDEQFF. In DNA form, the CDR3 reads TGTGCCAGCAGCGTAGGTCGGGGGGCCTCCGATGAGCAGTTCTTC.

The chain is built from TRBV5-6 and TRBJ2-7, with D tentatively TRBD1 (5 bases). With 0 bases removed from V and 0 bases from J, the gap between germline ends came to 13 bases. CDR1 and CDR2 (germline): SGHDT, YYEEEE. There are 16 residues in the CDR3. This CDR3 is CASSLVGHSSSYEQYF. CDR3 in DNA: TGTGCCAGCAGCTTGGTCGGACATAGTAGCTCCTACGAGCAGTACTTC.

This clone is classed as medium-sized (0.01 to 0.1%). The chain uses TRBV7-9 and TRBJ1-2; TRBD1 agrees at 9 bases. The CDR3 runs 15 residues. V dropped 5 bases and J dropped 4; count of bases not matched to a gene: 8. Germline CDR1 reads SEHNR; CDR2 reads FQNEAQ (reference sequence). The CDR3 DNA follows: TGTGCCAGCAGCCCGGCTGGACAGGGGAGCTATGGCTACACCTTC. It encodes CASSPAGQGSYGYTF.

The chain joins TRBV6-5 to TRBJ1-1, with D maybe TRBD1 (6 bases). CDR1 is MNHEY and CDR2 is SVGAGI in the germline V gene. The CDR3 length is 13 residues. Trimming shortened V by 7 bases and J by 1 base, and 10 bases separated the two germline ends. The CDR3 nucleotides read TGTGCCAGCAACACAGGGTGGAACACTGAAGCTTTCTTT. Amino acid sequence: CASNTGWNTEAFF.

This clone was observed once. CDR3: CASRETGEETQYF. CDR3 sequence (DNA): TGCGCCAGCAGGGAGACAGGGGAAGAGACCCAGTACTTC. The chain recombines TRBV10-2 with TRBJ2-5; 8 nucleotides agree with TRBD1. The J segment lost 3 bases and the V segment lost 6 bases, leaving 3 bases of the junction unmatched. The germline V gene has CDR1 WSHSY and CDR2 SAAADI. The CDR3 runs to 13 residues.

The genes are TRBV2 and TRBJ2-1; D unresolved. Germline assignment: CDR1 SNHLY and CDR2 FYNNEI. Trimming took 4 bases from V and 2 from J, leaving 12 bases between them. The CDR3 covers 15 residues. CDR3 protein: CASSVVRRAYNEQFF. CDR3 in DNA: TGTGCCAGCAGTGTGGTCAGGCGAGCCTACAATGAGCAGTTCTTC.

This clone was detected once. The V call is TRBV5-6, the J call TRBJ1-2; TRBD1 matches 9 bases. The CDR3 covers 12 residues. Losses at the gene ends were 4 bases for V and 7 bases for J; bases not matched to a gene: 2. CDR1 is SGHDT and CDR2 is YYEEEE in the germline V gene. CDR3 sequence reads: CASSRTGAGYTF. In DNA form, the CDR3 reads TGTGCCAGCAGCCGGACAGGGGCTGGCTACACCTTC.

The chain links TRBV7-8 to TRBJ1-2; D is perhaps TRBD1 (5 bases). The germline CDR1 and CDR2 sequences are SGHVS and FQNEAQ. The CDR3 contains 16 residues. V gave up 1 base and J gave up 4 bases, with 16 bases separating them. The CDR3 region is CASSLVSGRLRYGYTF. The DNA of the CDR3 is TGTGCCAGCAGCTTAGTTTCAGGGCGGCTTCGCTATGGCTACACCTTC.

The chain employs TRBV6-5 and TRBJ2-4, with 8 positions matching TRBD1. The V gene's germline CDR1 is MNHEY and CDR2 SVGAGI. The CDR3 consists of 14 residues. With V trimmed by 6 bases and J by 8 bases, 9 bases remained unmatched. The CDR3 is CASRGGMTGDIQYF. For the CDR3, the DNA is TGTGCCAGCAGGGGGGGTATGACAGGGGACATTCAGTACTTC.

This chain connects TRBV7-2 to TRBJ1-5, with D possibly TRBD1 on 6 matching bases. This CDR3 comprises 14 residues. The V gene's germline CDR1 is SGHTA and CDR2 FQGNSA. The V gene lost 6 bases and the J gene lost 7 bases, with 16 bases spanning the gap. The CDR3, as DNA: TGTGCCAGCAGATCCGGACAGCCGGGACAGCCCCAGCATTTT. Translation: CASRSGQPGQPQHF.

This chain connects TRBV2 to TRBJ1-2; D is unresolved. The germline gives CDR1 SNHLY, CDR2 FYNNEI. CDR3 length equals 17 residues. Trimming removed 3 bases at V and 0 bases at J, with 17 bases between. CDR3 DNA sequence: TGTGCCAGCAGTGACTTTGACACCTTCAACCCTAACTATGGCTACACCTTC. Translated, it gives CASSDFDTFNPNYGYTF.

This clone appeared once. This chain links TRBV7-3 with TRBJ1-2, with D possibly matching TRBD1 (5 bases). This CDR3 spans 15 amino acids. The V end lost 1 base, the J end lost 7 bases, and 16 bases lay between the germline ends. Per the germline V gene, CDR1 is SGHTA and CDR2 is FQGTGA. In DNA, the CDR3 is TGTGCCAGCAGCTTAAGTTCCAATTCCGGGGGTGGCTACACCTTC. This translates into CASSLSSNSGGGYTF.

The rearrangement joins TRBV6-6 to TRBJ2-5; possible D gene TRBD1, 5 bases. V was shortened by 5 bases and J by 5 bases, with 9 bases between the two germline ends. Germline CDR1 and CDR2: MNHNY and SVGAGI (reference sequence). The CDR3 consists of 12 residues. This CDR3 is CASSPGHETQYF. CDR3 nucleotide sequence: TGTGCCAGCAGTCCAGGGCACGAGACCCAGTACTTC.

The V and J genes are TRBV7-9 and TRBJ2-1; possible D gene TRBD2, 6 bases. This CDR3 has 15 amino acids. Deletions cut 5 bases from V and 12 bases from J, with 23 bases between. CDR1 is SEHNR and CDR2 is FQNEAQ in the germline V gene (reference sequence). CDR3 sequence reads: CASSASGTGDSGQFF. DNA for the CDR3: TGTGCCAGCAGCGCATCCGGGACGGGAGACAGCGGGCAGTTCTTC.

The rearrangement uses TRBV20-1 and TRBJ1-1; possibly TRBD1 for D (5 bases). The V and J ends lost 5 bases and 5 bases respectively, with 9 bases between them. CDR1 and CDR2 (germline): DFQATT, SNEGSKA (reference sequence). CDR3 length: 11 residues. CDR3 sequence reads: CSAVTVTEAFF. In DNA, the CDR3 is TGCAGTGCTGTGACAGTGACTGAAGCTTTCTTT.

The V call is TRBV19, the J call TRBJ1-1, with TRBD1 as a possible D gene (6 bases). The CDR3 covers 15 residues. V lost 1 base and J lost 1, with 10 bases in between. Per the germline V gene, CDR1 is LNHDA and CDR2 is SQIVND (reference sequence). The CDR3 here is CASSIGPGQNTEAFF. The CDR3 region has the DNA TGTGCCAGTAGTATAGGCCCGGGACAGAACACTGAAGCTTTCTTT.

The chain has TRBV7-3 and TRBJ2-3; 8 nucleotides align to TRBD2. The length of the CDR3 is 18 residues. V dropped 4 bases and J dropped 0; count of bases not matched to a gene: 12. Germline CDR1 and CDR2: SGHTA and FQGTGA. CDR3 sequence reads: CASSSGGPLLASTDTQYF. The DNA of the CDR3 is TGTGCCAGCAGCTCGGGGGGGCCTCTTTTAGCTAGCACAGATACGCAGTATTTT. The whole variable domain, filled in from reference TRBV7-3 and TRBJ2-3, reads GAGVSQTPSNKVTEKGKYVELRCDPISGHTALYWYRQSLGQGPEFLIYFQGTGAADDSGLPNDRFFAVRPEGSVSTLKIQRTERGDSAVYLCASSSGGPLLASTDTQYFGPGTRLTVL.

This clone was recorded once. This sequence joins TRBV19 and TRBJ1-2, with D maybe TRBD1 (6 bases). Germline values: CDR1 LNHDA, CDR2 SQIVND (reference sequence). The CDR3 runs 15 residues. V shed 2 bases and J shed 4 bases, with 14 bases lying between them. The CDR3 reads CASSISRQEGYGYTF. The CDR3 DNA follows: TGTGCCAGTAGTATAAGTCGACAGGAAGGCTATGGCTACACCTTC. The complete variable domain, with remaining parts taken from reference TRBV19 and TRBJ1-2, reads DGGITQSPKYLFRKEGQNVTLSCEQNLNHDAMYWYRQDPGQGLRLIYYSQIVNDFQKGDIAEGYSVSREKKESFPLTVTSAQKNPTAFYLCASSISRQEGYGYTFGSGTRLTVV.

The J gene is TRBJ1-1, the V gene TRBV2, with D unresolved. The CDR3 has 15 residues. The germline V and J ends were trimmed by 2 bases and 6 bases, with 16 bases remaining between them. Per the germline V gene, CDR1 is SNHLY and CDR2 is FYNNEI. CDR3: CASSEYEGSLAEAFF. CDR3 bases: TGTGCCAGCAGTGAATATGAGGGCAGTCTCGCTGAAGCTTTCTTT.

V usage is TRBV9 and J usage is TRBJ2-1; the match to TRBD2 covers 8 bases. V dropped 3 bases and J dropped 9; count of bases not matched to a gene: 11. Germline-derived CDR1 and CDR2 are SGDLS and YYNGEE. CDR3 length equals 15 residues. CDR3 region: CASSERVGAGGEQFF. DNA for the CDR3: TGTGCCAGCAGCGAGAGGGTTGGGGCGGGAGGTGAGCAGTTCTTC.

The chain joins TRBV28 to TRBJ2-7; 8 bases align to TRBD2. CDR1 and CDR2 (germline): MDHEN, SYDVKM. Unmatched junction bases numbered 9, after V lost 6 bases and J lost 2 bases. This CDR3 comprises 15 residues. CDR3 residues: CASRPTGGGAYEQYF. Here the CDR3 DNA reads TGTGCCAGCAGACCCACCGGGGGGGGAGCCTACGAGCAGTACTTC. Supplemented by reference TRBV28 and TRBJ2-7, the full variable domain reads DVKVTQSSRYLVKRTGEKVFLECVQDMDHENMFWYRQDPGLGLRLIYFSYDVKMKEKGDIPEGYSVSREKKERFSLILESASTNQTSMYLCASRPTGGGAYEQYFGPGTRLTVT.

The CDR3, as DNA: TGCGCCAGCAGCCCTGGACTAGCGGGGGGCCTCACCGGGGAGCTGTTTTTT. This gives the protein CASSPGLAGGLTGELFF. V usage is TRBV5-1 and J usage is TRBJ2-2; 14 nucleotides agree with TRBD2. Germline lookup yields CDR1 SGHRS and CDR2 YFSETQ. V shed 4 bases and J 4 bases; nucleotides not matched to a gene: 6. The CDR3 has 17 amino acids.

V gene TRBV27 combines with J gene TRBJ2-1; tentative D call: TRBD1 (5 bases). Trimming left V 7 bases short and J 0 bases short, with 16 bases between. CDR1 MNHEY and CDR2 SMNVEV come from the germline V gene (reference sequence). CDR3 length: 16 amino acids. This CDR3 is CASNPLPGLSYNEQFF. CDR3 in DNA: TGTGCCAGCAACCCCCTCCCAGGGCTCTCCTACAATGAGCAGTTCTTC.